This entry describes one T cell receptor (beta chain). The CDR3 is 15 residues long. The germline CDR1 and CDR2 sequences are MNHNS and SASEGT. V lost 3 bases and J lost 4; bases outside the gene matches: 8. Seattle participants joined during active infection and were tracked over time. The data belong to a study of blood T cell repertoires in COVID-19. Study information: Donors in the United States, Italy and Spain gave samples during acute or convalescent COVID-19.

Per the original data handling: Researchers report that nucleated cell counts were estimated from reference gene primer amplification. TCRdb's copy holds only in-frame clones and misses some; the assay was immunoSEQ multiplex PCR. Clone size and V and J calls were adopted from that table, with D and trimming inferred from the DNA. The table records approximately 170,000 clones, under 85% of them present only once. This sequence originates from a man at least 80 years old with COVID-19, enrolled during active disease. Sequenced input: peripheral blood. This chain links TRBV6-1 with TRBJ2-5, with 7 nucleotides matching TRBD1. CDR3 sequence reads: CASSDSGTVRETQYF. DNA for the CDR3: TGTGCCAGCAGTGATTCGGGGACAGTTCGAGAGACCCAGTACTTC.